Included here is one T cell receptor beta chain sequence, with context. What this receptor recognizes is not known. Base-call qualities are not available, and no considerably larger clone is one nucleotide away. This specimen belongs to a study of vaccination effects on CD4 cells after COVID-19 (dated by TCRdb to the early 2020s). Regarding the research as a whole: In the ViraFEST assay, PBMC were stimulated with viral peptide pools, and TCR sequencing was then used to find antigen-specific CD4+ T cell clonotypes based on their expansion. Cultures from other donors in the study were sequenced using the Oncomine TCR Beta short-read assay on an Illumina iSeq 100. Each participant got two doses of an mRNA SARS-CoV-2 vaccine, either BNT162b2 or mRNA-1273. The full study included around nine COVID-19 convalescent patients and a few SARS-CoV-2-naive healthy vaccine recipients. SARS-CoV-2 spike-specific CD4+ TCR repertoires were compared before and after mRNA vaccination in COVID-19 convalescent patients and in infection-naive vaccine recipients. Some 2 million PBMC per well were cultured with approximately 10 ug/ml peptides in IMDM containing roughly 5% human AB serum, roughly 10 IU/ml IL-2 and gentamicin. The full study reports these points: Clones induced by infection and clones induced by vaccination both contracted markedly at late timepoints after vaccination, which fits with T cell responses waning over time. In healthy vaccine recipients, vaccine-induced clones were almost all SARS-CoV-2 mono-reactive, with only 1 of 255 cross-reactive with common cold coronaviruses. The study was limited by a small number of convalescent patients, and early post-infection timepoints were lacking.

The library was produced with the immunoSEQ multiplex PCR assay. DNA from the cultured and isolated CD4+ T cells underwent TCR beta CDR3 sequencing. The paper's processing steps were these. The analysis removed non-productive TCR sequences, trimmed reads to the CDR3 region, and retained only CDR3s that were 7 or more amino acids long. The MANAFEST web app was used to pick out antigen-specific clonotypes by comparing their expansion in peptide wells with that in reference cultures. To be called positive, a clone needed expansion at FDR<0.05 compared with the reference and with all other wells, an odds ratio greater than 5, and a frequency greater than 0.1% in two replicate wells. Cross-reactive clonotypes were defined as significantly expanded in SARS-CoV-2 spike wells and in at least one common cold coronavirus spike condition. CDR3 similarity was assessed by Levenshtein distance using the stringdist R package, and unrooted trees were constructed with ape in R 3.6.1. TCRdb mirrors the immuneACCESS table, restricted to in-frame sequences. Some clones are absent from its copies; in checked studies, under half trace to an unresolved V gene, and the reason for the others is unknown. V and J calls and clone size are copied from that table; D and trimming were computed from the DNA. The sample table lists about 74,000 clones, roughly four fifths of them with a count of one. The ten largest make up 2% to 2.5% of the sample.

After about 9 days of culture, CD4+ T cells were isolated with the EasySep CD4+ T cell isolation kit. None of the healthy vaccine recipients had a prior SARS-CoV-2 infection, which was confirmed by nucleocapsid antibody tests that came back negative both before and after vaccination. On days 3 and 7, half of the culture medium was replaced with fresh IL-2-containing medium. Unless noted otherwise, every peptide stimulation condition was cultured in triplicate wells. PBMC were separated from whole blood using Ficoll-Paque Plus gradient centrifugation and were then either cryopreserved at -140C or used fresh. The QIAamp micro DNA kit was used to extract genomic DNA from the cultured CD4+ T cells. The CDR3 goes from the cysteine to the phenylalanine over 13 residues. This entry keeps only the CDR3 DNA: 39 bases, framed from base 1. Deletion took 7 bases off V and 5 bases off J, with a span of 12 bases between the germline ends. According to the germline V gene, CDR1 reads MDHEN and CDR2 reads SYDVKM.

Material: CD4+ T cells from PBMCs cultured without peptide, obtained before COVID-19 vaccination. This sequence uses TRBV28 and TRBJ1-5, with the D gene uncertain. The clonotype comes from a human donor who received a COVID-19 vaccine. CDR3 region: CASTQGWDQPQHF. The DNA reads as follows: TGTGCCAGCACCCAAGGGTGGGATCAGCCCCAGCATTTT. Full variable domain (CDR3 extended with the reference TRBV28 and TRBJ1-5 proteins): DVKVTQSSRYLVKRTGEKVFLECVQDMDHENMFWYRQDPGLGLRLIYFSYDVKMKEKGDIPEGYSVSREKKERFSLILESASTNQTSMYLCASTQGWDQPQHFGDGTRLSIL.